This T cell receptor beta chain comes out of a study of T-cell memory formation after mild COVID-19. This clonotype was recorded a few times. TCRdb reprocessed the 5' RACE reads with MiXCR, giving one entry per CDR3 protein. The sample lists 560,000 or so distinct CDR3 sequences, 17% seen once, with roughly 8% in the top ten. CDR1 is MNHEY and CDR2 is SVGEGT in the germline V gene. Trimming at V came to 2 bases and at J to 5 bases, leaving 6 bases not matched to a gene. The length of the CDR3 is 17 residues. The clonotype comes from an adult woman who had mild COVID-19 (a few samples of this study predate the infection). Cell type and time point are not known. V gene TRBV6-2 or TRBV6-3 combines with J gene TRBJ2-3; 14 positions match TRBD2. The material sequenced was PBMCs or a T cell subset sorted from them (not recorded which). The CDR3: CASSYPGLAGELDTQYF. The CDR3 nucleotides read TGTGCCAGCAGTTACCCGGGACTAGCGGGAGAACTAGATACGCAGTATTTT.